This T cell receptor beta chain comes out of a study of T cells in localized non-small cell lung cancer. Study outcomes and limitations: Measurement of T cell clonality placed uninvolved adjacent lung highest, above the level in tumor. Only one tumor region was sequenced, so heterogeneity remains possible. Longer overall survival was seen with higher T cell density measured in blood. The study detected a median around 50 of the top 100 tumor clones in adjacent lung.

On this clone: The target antigen is unknown.

Sequenced by immunoSEQ multiplex PCR; TCRdb stores in-frame clones only, minus some. Here the sample spans about 2,800 clones, more than 25% being singletons. The CDR3 has 14 residues. Germline V lookup: CDR1 SGHRS, CDR2 YFSETQ. V lost 3 bases, J lost 0 bases, and 9 bases lay in between. The chain is built from TRBV5-1 and TRBJ1-1, with TRBD1 as a possible D gene (6 bases). The sequence was obtained from a male donor older than 55 with stage II lung adenocarcinoma. This sample comprised normal lung tissue next to the tumor, obtained before any cancer treatment. Written as DNA, the CDR3 is TGCGCCAGCAGCTCCCGACAGGTGAACACTGAAGCTTTCTTT. Residues: CASSSRQVNTEAFF.